The clone carrying this TCR beta chain has just a few counts. Antigen unknown. The method was immunoSEQ multiplex PCR; TCRdb's version includes in-frame clones alone and lacks a portion of them. The sample carries some 26,000 clones, around 73% recorded once. When 10 to 11 days of culture had elapsed, CD4+ T cells were isolated. Negative nucleocapsid antibody tests before and after vaccination confirmed no previous SARS-CoV-2 infection. This sample was taken from a study of vaccination effects on CD4 cells after COVID-19. Source: CD4+ T cells from PBMCs cultured without peptide, taken before COVID-19 vaccination. This clonotype was obtained from a human donor who received a COVID-19 vaccine.

The CDR3 loop is CASRGGELGAETQYF. The CDR3 DNA follows: TGTGCCAGTAGGGGCGGAGAACTAGGGGCGGAGACCCAGTACTTC. The chain recombines TRBV19 with TRBJ2-5; D may correspond to TRBD1 or TRBD2 (5 bases each). From germline, CDR1 is LNHDA and CDR2 SQIVND (reference sequence). V was trimmed by 6 bases and J by 5 bases, leaving 19 bases between them. The CDR3 is 15 amino acids.